Reported below is one TCR beta chain. In the authors' workflow: Nucleated cell number was recorded as an estimate derived from reference gene primer amplification. The table came from immunoSEQ multiplex PCR; TCRdb's copy has only in-frame clones and leaves some out. That table furnishes V, J and clone size, whereas the DNA furnished D and trimming. The repertoire holds approximately 39,000 clones, with approximately 93% as singletons. After removal of 6 bases from V and 4 bases from J, the junction contained 11 bases not matched to a gene. Germline lookup yields CDR1 LNHDA and CDR2 SQIVND (reference sequence). CDR3 length equals 15 residues. The sample comes from a study of blood T cell repertoires in COVID-19. About the research overall: The samples span acute and convalescent COVID-19 from the United States, Italy and Spain. T cells, B-cell-depleted T cells, or PBMCs provided the cDNA or gDNA that served as material.

J is TRBJ2-7 and V is TRBV19, with 8 positions matching TRBD2. The sample consisted of peripheral blood. The source is a human donor with active COVID-19. The donor label of this sample is uncertain. CDR3 protein: CASRRNGGAEYEQYF. As DNA, the CDR3 is TGTGCCAGTAGGAGAAACGGGGGGGCGGAGTACGAGCAGTACTTC.